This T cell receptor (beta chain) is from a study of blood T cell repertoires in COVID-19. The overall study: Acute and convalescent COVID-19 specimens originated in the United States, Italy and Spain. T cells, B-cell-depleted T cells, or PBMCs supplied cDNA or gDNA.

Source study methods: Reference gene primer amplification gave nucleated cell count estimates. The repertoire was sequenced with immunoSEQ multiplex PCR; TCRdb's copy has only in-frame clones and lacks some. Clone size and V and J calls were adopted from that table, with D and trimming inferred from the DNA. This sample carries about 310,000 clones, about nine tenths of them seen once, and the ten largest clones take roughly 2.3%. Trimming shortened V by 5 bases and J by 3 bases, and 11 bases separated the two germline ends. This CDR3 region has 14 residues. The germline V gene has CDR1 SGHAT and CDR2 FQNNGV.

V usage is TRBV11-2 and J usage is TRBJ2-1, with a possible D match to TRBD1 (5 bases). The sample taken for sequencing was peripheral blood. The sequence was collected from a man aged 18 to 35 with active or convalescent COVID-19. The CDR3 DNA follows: TGTGCCAGCAGCCTGGAGACAGACTACAATGAGCAGTTCTTC. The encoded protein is CASSLETDYNEQFF.